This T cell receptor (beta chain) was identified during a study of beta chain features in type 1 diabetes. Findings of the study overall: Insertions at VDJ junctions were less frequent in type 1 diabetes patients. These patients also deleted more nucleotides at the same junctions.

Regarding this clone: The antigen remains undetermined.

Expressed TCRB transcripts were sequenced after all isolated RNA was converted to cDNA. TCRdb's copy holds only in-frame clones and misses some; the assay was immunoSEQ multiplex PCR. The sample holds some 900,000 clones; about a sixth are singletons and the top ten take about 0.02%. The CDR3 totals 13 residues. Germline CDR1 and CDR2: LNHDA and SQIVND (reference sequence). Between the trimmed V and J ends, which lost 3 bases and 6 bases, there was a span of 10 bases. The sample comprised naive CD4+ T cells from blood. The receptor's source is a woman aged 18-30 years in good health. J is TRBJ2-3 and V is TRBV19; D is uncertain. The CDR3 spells CASSMGSPDTQYF. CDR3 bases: TGTGCCAGTAGTATGGGCTCTCCGGATACGCAGTATTTT.